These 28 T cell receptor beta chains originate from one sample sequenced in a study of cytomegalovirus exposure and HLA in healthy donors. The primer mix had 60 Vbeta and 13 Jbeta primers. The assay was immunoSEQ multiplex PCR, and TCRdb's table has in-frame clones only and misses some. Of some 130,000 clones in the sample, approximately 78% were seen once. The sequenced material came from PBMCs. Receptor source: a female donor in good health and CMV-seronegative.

CDR3 in DNA: TGTGCCACCAGCAGGACAGGGGGGTTGGGAGATACGCAGTATTTT. Residues: CATSRTGGLGDTQYF. The chain uses TRBV15 and TRBJ2-3; 9 bases match TRBD1. Trimming removed 3 bases from V and 5 bases from J; junction bases left unmatched: 6. Germline lookup yields CDR1 LNHNV and CDR2 YYDKDF (reference sequence). The CDR3 spans 15 residues.

For the CDR3, the DNA is TGTGCCTGGACCAGAAACACTGAAGCTTTCTTT. It is translated as CAWTRNTEAFF. J is TRBJ1-1 and V is TRBV30; D gene ambiguous. Germline CDR1 is GTSNPN and CDR2 is SVGIG (reference sequence). Trimming shortened V by 4 bases and J by 2 bases, and 5 bases separated the two germline ends. The CDR3 covers 11 residues.

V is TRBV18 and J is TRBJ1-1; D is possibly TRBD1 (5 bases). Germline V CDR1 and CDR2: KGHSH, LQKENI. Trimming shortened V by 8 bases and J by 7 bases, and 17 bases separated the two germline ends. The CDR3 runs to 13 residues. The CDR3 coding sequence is TGTGCCAGCAAAATCCAGGGCTTGGATGAAGCTTTCTTT. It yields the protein CASKIQGLDEAFF.

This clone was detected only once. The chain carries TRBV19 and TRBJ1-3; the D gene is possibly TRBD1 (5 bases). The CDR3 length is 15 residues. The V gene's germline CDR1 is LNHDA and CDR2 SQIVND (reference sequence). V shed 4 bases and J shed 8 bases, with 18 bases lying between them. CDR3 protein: CASSTGTPGVDTIYF. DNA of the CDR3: TGTGCCAGTAGTACCGGGACTCCGGGCGTAGACACCATATATTTT.

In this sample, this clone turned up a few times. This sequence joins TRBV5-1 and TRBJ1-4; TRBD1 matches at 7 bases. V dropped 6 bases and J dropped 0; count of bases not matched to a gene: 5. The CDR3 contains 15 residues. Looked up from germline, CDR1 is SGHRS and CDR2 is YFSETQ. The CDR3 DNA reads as TGCGCCAGCACTAAGGGGACAGCAACTAATGAAAAACTGTTTTTT. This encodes CASTKGTATNEKLFF.

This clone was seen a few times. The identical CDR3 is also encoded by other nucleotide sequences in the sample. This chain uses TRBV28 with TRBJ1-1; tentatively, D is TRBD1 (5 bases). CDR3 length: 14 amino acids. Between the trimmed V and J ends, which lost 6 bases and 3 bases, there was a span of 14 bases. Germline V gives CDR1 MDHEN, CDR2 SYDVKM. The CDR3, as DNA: TGTGCCAGCAGAGTGGGGGGAGGGGACACTGAAGCTTTCTTT. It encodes CASRVGGGDTEAFF. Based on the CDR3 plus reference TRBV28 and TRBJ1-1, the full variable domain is DVKVTQSSRYLVKRTGEKVFLECVQDMDHENMFWYRQDPGLGLRLIYFSYDVKMKEKGDIPEGYSVSREKKERFSLILESASTNQTSMYLCASRVGGGDTEAFFGQGTRLTVV.

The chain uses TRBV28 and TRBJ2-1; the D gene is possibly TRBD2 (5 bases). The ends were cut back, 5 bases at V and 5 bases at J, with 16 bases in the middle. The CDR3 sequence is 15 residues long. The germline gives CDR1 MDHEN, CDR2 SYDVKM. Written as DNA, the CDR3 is TGTGCCAGCAGTCCGGCAGTGAGGGTCCACAATGAGCAGTTCTTC. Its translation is CASSPAVRVHNEQFF. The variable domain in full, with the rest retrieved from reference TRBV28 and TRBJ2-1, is DVKVTQSSRYLVKRTGEKVFLECVQDMDHENMFWYRQDPGLGLRLIYFSYDVKMKEKGDIPEGYSVSREKKERFSLILESASTNQTSMYLCASSPAVRVHNEQFFGPGTRLTVL.

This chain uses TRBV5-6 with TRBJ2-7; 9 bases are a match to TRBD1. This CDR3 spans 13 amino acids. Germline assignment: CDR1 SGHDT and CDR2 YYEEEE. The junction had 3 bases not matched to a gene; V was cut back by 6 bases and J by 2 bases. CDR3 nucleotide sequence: TGTGCCAGCAATACAGGGGGCCCCTACGAGCAGTACTTC. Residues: CASNTGGPYEQYF.

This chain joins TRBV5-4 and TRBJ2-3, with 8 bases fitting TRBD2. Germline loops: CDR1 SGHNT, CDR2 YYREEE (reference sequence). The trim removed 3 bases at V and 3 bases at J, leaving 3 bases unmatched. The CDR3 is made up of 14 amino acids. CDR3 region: CASSSAGGTDTQYF. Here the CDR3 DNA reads TGTGCCAGCAGCTCCGCGGGGGGAACAGATACGCAGTATTTT.

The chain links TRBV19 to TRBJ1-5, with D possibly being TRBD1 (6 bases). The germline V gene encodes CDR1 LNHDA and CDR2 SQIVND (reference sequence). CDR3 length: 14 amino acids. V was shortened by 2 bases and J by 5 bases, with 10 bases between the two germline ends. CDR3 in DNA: TGTGCCAGTAGTATAACAGGGATAGATCAGCCCCAGCATTTT. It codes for CASSITGIDQPQHF.

The CDR3 DNA is TGTGCCAGTAGTACTTTAGCGGGGGCGAGCTCCTACGAGCAGTACTTC. This gives the protein CASSTLAGASSYEQYF. The chain couples TRBV19 to TRBJ2-7, with 9 bases aligning to TRBD2. This CDR3 comprises 16 residues. Germline V gene lookup returns CDR1 LNHDA and CDR2 SQIVND (reference sequence). V was pared by 4 bases and J by 0 bases, with 7 bases of the junction left unmatched.

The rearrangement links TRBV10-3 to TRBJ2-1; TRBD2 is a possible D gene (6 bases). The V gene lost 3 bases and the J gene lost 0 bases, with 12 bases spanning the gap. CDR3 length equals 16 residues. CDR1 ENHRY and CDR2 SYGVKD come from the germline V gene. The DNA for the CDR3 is TGTGCCATCAGTGAAGCGACTAGACCCTCCTACAATGAGCAGTTCTTC. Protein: CAISEATRPSYNEQFF.

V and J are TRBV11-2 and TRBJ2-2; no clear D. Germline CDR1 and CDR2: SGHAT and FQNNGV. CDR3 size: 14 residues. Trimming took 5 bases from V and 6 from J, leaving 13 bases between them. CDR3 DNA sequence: TGTGCCAGCAGCCCCCCGCTGGGCCCCGGGGAGCTGTTTTTT. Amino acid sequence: CASSPPLGPGELFF.

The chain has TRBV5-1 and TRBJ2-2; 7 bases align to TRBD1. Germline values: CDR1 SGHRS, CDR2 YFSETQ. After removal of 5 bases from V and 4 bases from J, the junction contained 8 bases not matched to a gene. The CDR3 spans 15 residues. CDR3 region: CASRIGTALTGELFF. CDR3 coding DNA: TGCGCCAGCAGGATCGGGACAGCCCTCACCGGGGAGCTGTTTTTT.

For the CDR3, the DNA is TGTGCCAGCACGGGGGGGAATAATTCACCCCTCCACTTT. This sequence encodes CASTGGNNSPLHF. The rearrangement uses TRBV6-6 and TRBJ1-6; perhaps TRBD1 as D (5 bases). This CDR3 is built from 13 residues. In germline, CDR1 is MNHNY, CDR2 SVGAGI (reference sequence). Trimming left V 7 bases short and J 5 bases short, with 9 bases between.

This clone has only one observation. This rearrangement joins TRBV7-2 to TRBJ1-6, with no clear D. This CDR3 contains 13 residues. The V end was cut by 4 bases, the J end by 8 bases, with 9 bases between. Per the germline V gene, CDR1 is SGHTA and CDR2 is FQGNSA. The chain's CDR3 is CASSSLLDSPLHF. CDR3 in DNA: TGTGCCAGCAGCTCCCTTTTAGATTCACCCCTCCACTTT.

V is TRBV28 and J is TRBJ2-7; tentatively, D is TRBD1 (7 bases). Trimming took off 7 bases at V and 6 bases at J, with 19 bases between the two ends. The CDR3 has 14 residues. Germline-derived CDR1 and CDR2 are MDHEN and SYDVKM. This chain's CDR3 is CASTLGQGGREQYF. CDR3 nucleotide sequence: TGTGCCAGCACCCTAGGGCAGGGGGGACGCGAGCAGTACTTC.

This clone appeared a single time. CDR3 residues: CASSLGLAGRTSTDTQYF. The CDR3, as DNA: TGTGCCAGCAGCCTTGGACTAGCGGGTCGTACTAGCACAGATACGCAGTATTTT. The chain couples TRBV11-3 to TRBJ2-3; 11 bases agree with TRBD2. Losses at the gene ends were 5 bases for V and 0 bases for J; bases not matched to a gene: 10. This CDR3 is 18 amino acids long. Per the germline V gene, CDR1 is SGHNT and CDR2 is YENEEA.

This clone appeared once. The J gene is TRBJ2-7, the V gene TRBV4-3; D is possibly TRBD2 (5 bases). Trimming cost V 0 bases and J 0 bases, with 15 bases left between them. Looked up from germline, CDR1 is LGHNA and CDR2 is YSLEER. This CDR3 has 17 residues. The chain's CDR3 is CASSQESGIGSSYEQYF. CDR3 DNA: TGCGCCAGCAGCCAAGAATCGGGGATCGGCAGCTCCTACGAGCAGTACTTC.

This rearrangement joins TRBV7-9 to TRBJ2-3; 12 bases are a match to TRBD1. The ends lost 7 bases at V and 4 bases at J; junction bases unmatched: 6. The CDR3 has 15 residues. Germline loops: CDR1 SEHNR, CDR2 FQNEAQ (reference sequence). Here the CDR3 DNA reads TGTGCCAGCACCCCGGGACAGGGGGCCGCAGATACGCAGTATTTT. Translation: CASTPGQGAADTQYF.

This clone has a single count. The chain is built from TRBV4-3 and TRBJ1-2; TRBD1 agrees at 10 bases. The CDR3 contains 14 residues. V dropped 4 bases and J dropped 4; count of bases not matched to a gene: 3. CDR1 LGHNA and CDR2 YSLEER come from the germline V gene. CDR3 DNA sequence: TGCGCCAGCAGCCTCGGGACAGGGGCCTATGGCTACACCTTC. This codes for CASSLGTGAYGYTF.

DNA for the CDR3: TGTGCCAGCAGCGTGAGCGGGAGCTCCGATGAGCAGTTCTTC. Its protein is CASSVSGSSDEQFF. V usage is TRBV9 and J usage is TRBJ2-1, with 8 bases aligning to TRBD2. Trimming took 2 bases from V and 8 from J; bases not matched to a gene: 6. From germline, CDR1 is SGDLS and CDR2 YYNGEE. The CDR3 totals 14 residues.

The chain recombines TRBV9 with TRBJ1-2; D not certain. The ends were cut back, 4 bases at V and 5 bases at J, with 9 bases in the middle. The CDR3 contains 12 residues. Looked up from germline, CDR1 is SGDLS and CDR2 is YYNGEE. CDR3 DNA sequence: TGTGCCAGCAGCCCCTCAGGATATGGCTACACCTTC. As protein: CASSPSGYGYTF. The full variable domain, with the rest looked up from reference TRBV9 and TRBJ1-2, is DSGVTQTPKHLITATGQRVTLRCSPRSGDLSVYWYQQSLDQGLQFLIQYYNGEERAKGNILERFSAQQFPDLHSELNLSSLELGDSALYFCASSPSGYGYTFGSGTRLTVV.

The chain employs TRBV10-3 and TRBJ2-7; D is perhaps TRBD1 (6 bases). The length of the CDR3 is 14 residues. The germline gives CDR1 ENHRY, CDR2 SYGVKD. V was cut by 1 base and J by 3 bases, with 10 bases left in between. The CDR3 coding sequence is TGTGCCATCAGTGAGTATCAGGGGAGCTACGAGCAGTACTTC. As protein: CAISEYQGSYEQYF.

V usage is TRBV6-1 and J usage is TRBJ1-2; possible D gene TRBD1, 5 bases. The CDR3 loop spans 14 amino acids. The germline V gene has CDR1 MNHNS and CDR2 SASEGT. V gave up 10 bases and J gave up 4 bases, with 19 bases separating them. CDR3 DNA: TGTGCCACCCCGGGGGAAGCGTCGTTCTATGGCTACACCTTC. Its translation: CATPGEASFYGYTF.

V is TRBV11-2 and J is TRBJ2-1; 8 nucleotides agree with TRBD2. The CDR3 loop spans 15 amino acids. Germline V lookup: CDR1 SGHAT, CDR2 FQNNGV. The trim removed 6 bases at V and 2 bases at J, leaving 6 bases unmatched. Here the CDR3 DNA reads TGTGCCAGCAGTAAGGGACTAGATCCCTACAATGAGCAGTTCTTC. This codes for CASSKGLDPYNEQFF.

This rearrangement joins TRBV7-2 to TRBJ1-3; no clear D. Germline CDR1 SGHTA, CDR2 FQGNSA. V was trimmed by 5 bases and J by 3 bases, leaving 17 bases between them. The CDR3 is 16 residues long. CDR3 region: CASSPIQPSFGNTIYF. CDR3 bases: TGTGCCAGCAGCCCGATACAGCCGTCATTTGGAAACACCATATATTTT.

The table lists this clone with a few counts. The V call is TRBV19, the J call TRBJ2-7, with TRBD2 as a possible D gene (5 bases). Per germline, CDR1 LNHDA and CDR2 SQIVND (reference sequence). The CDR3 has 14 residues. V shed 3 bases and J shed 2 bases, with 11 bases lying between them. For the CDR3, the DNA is TGTGCCAGTAGTATCGGGGAACGGACCTACGAGCAGTACTTC. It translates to CASSIGERTYEQYF. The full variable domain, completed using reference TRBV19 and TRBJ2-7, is DGGITQSPKYLFRKEGQNVTLSCEQNLNHDAMYWYRQDPGQGLRLIYYSQIVNDFQKGDIAEGYSVSREKKESFPLTVTSAQKNPTAFYLCASSIGERTYEQYFGPGTRLTVT.